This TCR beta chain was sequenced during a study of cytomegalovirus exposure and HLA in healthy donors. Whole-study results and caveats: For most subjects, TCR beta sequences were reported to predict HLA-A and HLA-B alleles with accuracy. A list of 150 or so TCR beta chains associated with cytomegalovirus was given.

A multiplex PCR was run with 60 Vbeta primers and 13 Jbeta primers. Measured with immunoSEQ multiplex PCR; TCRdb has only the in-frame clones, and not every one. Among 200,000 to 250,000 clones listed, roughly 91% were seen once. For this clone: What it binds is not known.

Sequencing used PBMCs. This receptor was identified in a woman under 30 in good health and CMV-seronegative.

Written as DNA, the CDR3 is TGTGCCACCAGCAGAGGACCCAGCGGGGACGCCCAAGAGACCCAGTACTTC. It encodes CATSRGPSGDAQETQYF. The genes are TRBV15 and TRBJ2-5; TRBD2 aligns across 7 bases. After removal of 1 base from V and 1 base from J, the junction contained 9 bases not matched to a gene. CDR1 and CDR2 (germline): LNHNV, YYDKDF (reference sequence). The CDR3 is 17 residues long.